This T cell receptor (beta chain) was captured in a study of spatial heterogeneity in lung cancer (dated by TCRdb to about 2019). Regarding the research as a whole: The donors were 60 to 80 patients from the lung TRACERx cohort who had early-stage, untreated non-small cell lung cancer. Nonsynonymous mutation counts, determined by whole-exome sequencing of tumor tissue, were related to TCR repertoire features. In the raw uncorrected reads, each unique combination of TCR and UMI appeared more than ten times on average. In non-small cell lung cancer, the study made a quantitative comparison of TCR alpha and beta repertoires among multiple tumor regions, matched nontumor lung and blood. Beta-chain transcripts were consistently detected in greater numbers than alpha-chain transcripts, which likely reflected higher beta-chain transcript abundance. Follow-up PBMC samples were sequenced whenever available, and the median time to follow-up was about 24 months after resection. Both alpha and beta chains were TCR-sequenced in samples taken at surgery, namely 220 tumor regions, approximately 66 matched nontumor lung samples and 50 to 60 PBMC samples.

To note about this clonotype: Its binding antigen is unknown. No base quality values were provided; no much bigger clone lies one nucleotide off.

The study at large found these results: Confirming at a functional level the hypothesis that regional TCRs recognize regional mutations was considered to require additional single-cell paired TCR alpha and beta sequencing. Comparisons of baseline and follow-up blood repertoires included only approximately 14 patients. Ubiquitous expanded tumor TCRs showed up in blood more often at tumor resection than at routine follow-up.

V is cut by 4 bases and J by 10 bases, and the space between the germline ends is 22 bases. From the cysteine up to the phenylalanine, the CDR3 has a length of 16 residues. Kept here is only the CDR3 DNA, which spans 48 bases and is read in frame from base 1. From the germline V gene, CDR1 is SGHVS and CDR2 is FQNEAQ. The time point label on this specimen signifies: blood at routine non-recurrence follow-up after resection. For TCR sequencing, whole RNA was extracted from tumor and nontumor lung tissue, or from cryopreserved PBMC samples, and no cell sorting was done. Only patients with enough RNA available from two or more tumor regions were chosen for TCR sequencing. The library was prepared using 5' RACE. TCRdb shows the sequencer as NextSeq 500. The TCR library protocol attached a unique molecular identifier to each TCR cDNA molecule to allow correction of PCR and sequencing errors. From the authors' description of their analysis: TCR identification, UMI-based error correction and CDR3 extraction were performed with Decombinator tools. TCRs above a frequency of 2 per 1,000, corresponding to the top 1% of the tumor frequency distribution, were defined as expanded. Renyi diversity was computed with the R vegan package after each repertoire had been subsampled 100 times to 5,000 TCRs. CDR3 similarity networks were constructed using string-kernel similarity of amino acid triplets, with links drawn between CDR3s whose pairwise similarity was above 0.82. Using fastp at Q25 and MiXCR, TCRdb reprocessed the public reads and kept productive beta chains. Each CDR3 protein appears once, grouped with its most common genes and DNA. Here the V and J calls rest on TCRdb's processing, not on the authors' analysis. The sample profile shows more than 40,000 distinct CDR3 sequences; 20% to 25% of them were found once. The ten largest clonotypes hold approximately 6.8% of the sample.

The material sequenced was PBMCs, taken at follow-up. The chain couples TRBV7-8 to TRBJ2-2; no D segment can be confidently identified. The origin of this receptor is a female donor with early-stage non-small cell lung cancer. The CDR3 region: CASSYTQTLAGAELFF. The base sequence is TGTGCCAGCAGCTACACCCAGACCCTCGCTGGTGCGGAGCTGTTTTTT.